These T cell receptor beta chains were read from a single sample in a study of PD-1 blockade in classical Hodgkin lymphoma. Only in-frame clones appear in the TCRdb table, and some are missing; sequencing was by immunoSEQ multiplex PCR. Here the sample spans 6,000 to 9,500 clones, roughly 77% being singletons. The sequenced sample was CD8+ T cells from blood, obtained before the fourth cycle of nivolumab. Receptors originate from a human donor with classical Hodgkin lymphoma. Both conserved end residues are trimmed from each CDR3.

>TRBV6-5
ASSYGEGTEGGEQF
>TRBV13
ASSSTVYEQY
>TRBV28
ASSLLSIRDGTSYEQY
>TRBV27
ASSLSRGPANEKLF
>TRBV7-2
ASSRRTGSHEQY
>TRBV12-5
ASAWTGINEKLF
>TRBV27
ASSPLAETDTQY
>TRBV10-2
ASSDSRGGTYEQY
>TRBV9
ASSVDGDRDTQY
>TRBV27
ASSPGTGYGYT
>TRBV7-6
ASSWKALGGGELF
>TRBV7-2
ASSLSLAGGAEQY
>TRBV30
AWGSGQGNYGYT
>TRBV27
ASRIAGGASYGYT
>TRBV10-3
AISASRRFQRERSYEQY
>TRBV9
ASSVGTGIEQY
>TRBV7-9
ASSNSGDIQH
>TRBV30
AWSVGVGSYEQY
>TRBV29-1
SVGQAIYEQY
>TRBV4-3
ASSQDSVIGENEQF
>TRBV7-9
ASRSGGTGSYEQY
>TRBV25-1
ASSPFQALGQETQY
>TRBV18
ASSPVANNEQF
>TRBV7-8
ASSLVGRHYEQY
>TRBV6-5
ASSYSPRGQPQH
>TRBV7-2
ASSFTGVGSYEQY
>TRBV7-9
ASSSGYHTEAF
>TRBV9
ASSARGHGNTIY
>TRBV27
ASSLSAGYQNIQY
>TRBV4-1
ASSPGQGAPEAF
>TRBV6-6
AISKEDTGELF
>TRBV5-1
ASSPLLGGTGTGELF
>TRBV4-1
ASSQDLGLGNTIY
>TRBV9
ASSAEGVANEKLF
>TRBV9
ASSVGGTEAF
>TRBV12-1
ASSPGTNSGNTIY
>TRBV5-6
ASTWGSEAF
>TRBV27
ASSLAGSYYEQY
>TRBV7-9
ASSKRTPFSPLH
>TRBV19
ASSGLHPVSGNTIY
>TRBV6-1
ASRGGYEQY
>TRBV19
ASSSSGTVWNEQF
>TRBV7-9
ASKDRVSPLH
>TRBV9
ASSATGGAGGYT
>TRBV7-2
ASSLDRVSEAF